This T cell receptor (beta chain) was sequenced in a study of blood T cells in healthy people across ages. This clonotype was recorded a few times. The antigen remains unidentified. Study-wide points: TCR beta diversity, measured per million T cells, fell in a roughly linear way with age. The CMV status of each donor remained undetermined, and this could have confounded shifts in expanded clonotypes.

The second PCR ran roughly 6 to 12 cycles with a sample-barcoded 5' primer and J-beta primers. Each CDR3 protein is one row after TCRdb ran MiXCR on the 5' RACE reads. The sample has 800,000 to 950,000 distinct CDR3 sequences, just under 30% seen once. These data also formed part of another study, on T cells of mothers and their children.

Sequences were obtained from blood. The TCR was taken from a woman aged 40 to 50 in good health.

CDR3 protein: CSVSPRSSYNEQFF. In nucleotides, the CDR3 is TGCAGCGTTTCTCCACGGAGCTCCTACAATGAGCAGTTCTTC. This chain connects TRBV29-1 to TRBJ2-1; no clear D gene. V lost 5 bases and J lost 0, with 11 bases in between. The CDR3 consists of 14 residues. CDR1 and CDR2 from the germline V gene are SQVTM and ANQGSEA.